Here is one TCR beta chain with its context. The table came from immunoSEQ multiplex PCR; TCRdb's copy has only in-frame clones and leaves some out. The sample lists about 2.4 million clones, 90% to 95% occurring once. Memory CD4+ cells were the fraction left after CD45RA+ naive selection. This sample stems from a study of shared clonotypes between healthy human individuals. Turning to the study itself: The cohort comprised a couple of women and a few men. Their ages spanned 18 to 49 years.

Germline V CDR1 and CDR2: SQVTM, ANQGSEA. The CDR3 runs 14 residues. Between the trimmed V and J ends, which lost 6 bases and 7 bases, there was a span of 21 bases. The TCR originated in a man aged 18-30 years in good health. Some clones in this sample may be carry-over from other donors' samples. The chain has TRBV29-1 and TRBJ1-2; D call uncertain. The sample was naive CD4+ T cells from PBMCs. Regarding subset: CD45RA+ positively selected. In nucleotides, the CDR3 is TGCAGCGTAGAGCATAGCCGGGGTCTAGGTGGCTACACCTTC. The encoded protein is CSVEHSRGLGGYTF.